Ten or more counts support the clone carrying this T cell receptor beta chain. As yet, its antigen is unknown. The sample originates from a study of T-cell memory formation after mild COVID-19. The wider study: Clustering of TCRs was largely donor specific.

Deletions cut 5 bases from V and 4 bases from J, with 11 bases between. There are 13 residues in the CDR3. Germline CDR1 and CDR2: SGHTA and FQGNSA. Constant-segment primers were used for 5'RACE, and the resulting TCR alpha and TCR beta cDNA libraries carried sample barcodes and UMIs. TCRdb passed the 5' RACE reads through MiXCR, listing each CDR3 protein once. The sample gives 200,000 to 250,000 distinct CDR3 sequences, over 9.5% of which show up once; roughly 3.5% is in the top ten. The study's findings and limits: CM and EM subsets held most contracting CD4+ clones; EMRA held CD8+ ones.

The sequencing input was PBMCs or a T cell subset sorted from them (not recorded which). This rearrangement joins TRBV7-2 to TRBJ1-2; D gene uncertain. The sequence derives from a man aged 18 to 30 who had mild COVID-19 (a few samples of this study predate the infection). Cell type and time point are not known. The CDR3 nucleotides are TGTGCCAGCAGCCATACCCCGTCCTATGGCTACACCTTC. It specifies CASSHTPSYGYTF. Complete variable domain (other parts from reference TRBV7-2 and TRBJ1-2): GAGVSQSPSNKVTEKGKDVELRCDPISGHTALYWYRQSLGQGLEFLIYFQGNSAPDKSGLPSDRFSAERTGGSVSTLTIQRTQQEDSAVYLCASSHTPSYGYTFGSGTRLTVV.